This TCR beta chain was observed in a study of OX40 agonist ivuxolimab in advanced cancers. CDR3 length equals 10 residues. CDR1 SEHNR and CDR2 FQNEAQ come from the germline V gene (reference sequence). The V gene lost 8 bases and the J gene lost 5 bases, with 6 bases spanning the gap. Profiling relied on immunoSEQ multiplex PCR, and the TCRdb table lists in-frame clones only, not all of them. The table lists about 58,000 clones, about 81% of them singletons. The TCR comes from an adult with an advanced solid tumor such as melanoma, head and neck, liver or kidney cancer. The chain links TRBV7-9 to TRBJ2-5; no definite D call. Sequenced material: CD4+ or CD8+ T cells sorted from blood, taken in a trial of the OX40 agonist ivuxolimab. CDR3: CASGWETQYF. The CDR3 nucleotides read TGTGCCAGCGGTTGGGAGACCCAGTACTTC.